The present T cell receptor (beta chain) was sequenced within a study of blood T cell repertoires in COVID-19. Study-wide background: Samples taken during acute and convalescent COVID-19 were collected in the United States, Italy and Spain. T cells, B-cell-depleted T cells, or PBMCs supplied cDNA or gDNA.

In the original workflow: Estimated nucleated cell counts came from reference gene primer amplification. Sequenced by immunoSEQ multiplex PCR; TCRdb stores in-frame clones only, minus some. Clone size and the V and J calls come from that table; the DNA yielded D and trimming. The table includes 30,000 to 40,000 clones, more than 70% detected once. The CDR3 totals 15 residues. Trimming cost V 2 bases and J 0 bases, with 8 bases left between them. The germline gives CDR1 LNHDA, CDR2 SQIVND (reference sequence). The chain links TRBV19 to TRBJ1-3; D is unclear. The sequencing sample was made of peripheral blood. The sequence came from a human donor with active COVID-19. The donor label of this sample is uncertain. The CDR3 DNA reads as TGTGCCAGTAGTATACTCTCCTCCTCTGGAAACACCATATATTTT. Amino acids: CASSILSSSGNTIYF.